This TCR beta chain is from a study of T cell responses to AZD1222 COVID-19 vaccine. Study-level points and caveats: Spike was spanned by vaccine-associated CD4 TCRs, with dominance at 160-218 and 743-854. Reportedly, nearly half of unique spike TCRs recognized epitopes outside B.1.351/B.1.1.7 mutations. Donors, mostly white British, included more females; clonal diversity was possibly underestimated.

Some clones are missing from TCRdb's copy, which holds only in-frame ones; the method was immunoSEQ multiplex PCR. Counted here are approximately 84,000 clones, around nine tenths occurring once; the ten biggest clones make up under 2.5%. V was clipped by 3 bases and J by 0 bases, with 11 bases between them. The CDR3 runs 15 residues. Germline assignment: CDR1 LNHDA and CDR2 SQIVND (reference sequence). For this clone: The antigen remains undetermined.

This clonotype originated in an adult in good health. The V and J genes are TRBV19 and TRBJ1-1, with D unresolved. The sequenced sample was peripheral blood, obtained on day 0 of AZD1222 vaccination. CDR3: CASSIRSGVNTEAFF. DNA for the CDR3: TGTGCCAGTAGTATCCGATCAGGAGTGAACACTGAAGCTTTCTTT.